These 27 T cell receptor beta chains were sequenced from one sample in a study of CD8 T cells in ankylosing spondylitis. TCRdb processed the 5' RACE reads anew with MiXCR; each CDR3 protein has one entry. The table has 150,000 to 250,000 distinct CDR3 sequences, about 13% seen once; the top ten hold about 15%. Sequences were obtained from blood, either unsorted or a sorted T cell fraction (not recorded which). These receptors originate from a male donor with ankylosing spondylitis or in good health (not recorded which).

The sample holds a few counts of this clonotype. The J gene is TRBJ2-5, the V gene TRBV11-2; D tentatively reads TRBD1 or TRBD2 (5 bases each). Trimming took 6 bases from V and 1 from J, leaving 15 bases between them. The CDR3 is 15 residues long. The germline gives CDR1 SGHAT, CDR2 FQNNGV. As DNA, the CDR3 is TGTGCCAGCAGTGTATACGGGACCGTCCAAGAGACCCAGTACTTC. Protein product: CASSVYGTVQETQYF.

This clonotype was recorded many times. The J gene is TRBJ2-3, the V gene TRBV4-1; 7 bases map to TRBD2. The ends lost 0 bases at V and 0 bases at J; junction bases unmatched: 6. There are 17 residues in the CDR3. Per the germline V gene, CDR1 is MGHRA and CDR2 is YSYEKL. The DNA of the CDR3 is TGCGCCAGCAGCCAAGATCAGGGCGGGAGTAGCACAGATACGCAGTATTTT. This encodes CASSQDQGGSSTDTQYF.

This clonotype was recorded many times. The chain couples TRBV5-1 to TRBJ1-1, with 7 bases fitting TRBD1. The CDR3 loop spans 16 amino acids. Germline assignment: CDR1 SGHRS and CDR2 YFSETQ. The V gene end was trimmed by 2 bases and the J gene end by 1 base; junction bases not matched to a gene: 8. CDR3 protein: CASSLGGAVENTEAFF. Written as DNA, the CDR3 is TGCGCCAGCAGCTTAGGGGGCGCGGTCGAGAACACTGAAGCTTTCTTT.

This clonotype was found a few times. The V call is TRBV20-1, the J call TRBJ2-5, with D possibly matching TRBD1 (5 bases). This CDR3 region has 15 residues. CDR1 and CDR2 (germline): DFQATT, SNEGSKA (reference sequence). Trimming left V 0 bases short and J 1 base short, with 12 bases between. The DNA of the CDR3 is TGCAGTGCTAGAGAATCAGGGCTCCCCCAAGAGACCCAGTACTTC. Translated, it gives CSARESGLPQETQYF.

The sample holds a few counts of this clonotype. The chain links TRBV27 to TRBJ2-2; 11 bases agree with TRBD2. V shed 0 bases and J 4 bases; nucleotides not matched to a gene: 7. There are 18 residues in the CDR3. Germline V gene sequence: CDR1 MNHEY, CDR2 SMNVEV (reference sequence). Here the CDR3 reads CASSLSKASGGFTGELFF. The CDR3 bases are TGTGCCAGCAGTTTATCCAAGGCTAGCGGGGGGTTCACCGGGGAGCTGTTTTTT.

This clonotype has only a few counts. The V and J genes are TRBV20-1 and TRBJ2-7, with D tentatively TRBD1 or TRBD2 (5 bases each). This CDR3 is built from 11 residues. The V gene lost 5 bases and the J gene lost 4 bases, with 9 bases spanning the gap. Germline CDR1 reads DFQATT; CDR2 reads SNEGSKA (reference sequence). The CDR3 bases are TGCAGTGCTCGGGGCGGTTACGAGCAGTACTTC. It codes for CSARGGYEQYF.

The V gene is TRBV7-2, the J gene TRBJ2-7, with D maybe TRBD2 (6 bases). CDR1 and CDR2 (germline): SGHTA, FQGNSA. V lost 3 bases and J 4 bases, leaving 16 bases between the germline ends. The CDR3 consists of 15 residues. The CDR3 loop reads CASSLSGVGNYEQYF. The DNA of the CDR3 is TGTGCCAGCAGCTTGTCGGGGGTAGGGAATTACGAGCAGTACTTC.

This chain uses TRBV20-1 with TRBJ2-2, with D unclear. Germline V lookup: CDR1 DFQATT, CDR2 SNEGSKA (reference sequence). The CDR3 has 11 amino acids. Trimming took 0 bases from V and 8 from J, leaving 4 bases between them. CDR3 sequence (DNA): TGCAGTGCTAGAGATGGAGGGGAGCTGTTTTTT. Translating gives CSARDGGELFF.

This clonotype was found a few times. The CDR3 protein is CSARAYRDSPEQYF. Written as DNA, the CDR3 is TGCAGTGCTAGGGCTTACAGGGATTCCCCTGAGCAGTACTTC. This chain joins TRBV20-1 and TRBJ2-7; D perhaps matches TRBD1 (6 bases). Germline CDR1 is DFQATT and CDR2 is SNEGSKA (reference sequence). Deletions cut 3 bases from V and 7 bases from J, with 19 bases between. CDR3 length: 14 residues.

The chain uses TRBV29-1 and TRBJ2-1; the match to TRBD1 covers 9 bases. Per the germline V gene, CDR1 is SQVTM and CDR2 is ANQGSEA. This CDR3 comprises 13 residues. V shed 5 bases and J 6 bases; nucleotides not matched to a gene: 5. The CDR3 sequence: CSVRGQGPNEQFF. DNA for the CDR3: TGCAGCGTTAGAGGACAGGGGCCCAATGAGCAGTTCTTC.

This clonotype was seen only a few times. V usage is TRBV7-9 and J usage is TRBJ1-1; 8 nucleotides agree with TRBD1. The CDR3 consists of 14 residues. Germline lookup yields CDR1 SEHNR and CDR2 FQNEAQ (reference sequence). Germline trimming cut 5 bases from V and 1 base from J; bases unmatched to any gene: 3. CDR3 nucleotides: TGTGCCAGCAGCGGTACAGGGGGGAACACTGAAGCTTTCTTT. Its translation is CASSGTGGNTEAFF.

The rearrangement links TRBV15 to TRBJ2-5, with a weak D call TRBD2 (6 bases). From germline, CDR1 is LNHNV and CDR2 YYDKDF (reference sequence). V gave up 6 bases and J gave up 5 bases, with 19 bases separating them. The CDR3 has 15 amino acids. DNA of the CDR3: TGTGCCACCAGGGTTGGAGGAGGGAGCGGGGAGACCCAGTACTTC. Protein product: CATRVGGGSGETQYF.

CDR3 residues: CSARDLAGVQETQYF. The CDR3 DNA sequence: TGCAGTGCTAGAGATCTAGCGGGGGTTCAAGAGACCCAGTACTTC. The chain recombines TRBV20-1 with TRBJ2-5, with TRBD2 matching 10 bases. CDR1 is DFQATT, CDR2 SNEGSKA, per germline (reference sequence). This CDR3 is built from 15 residues. The V gene end was trimmed by 0 bases and the J gene end by 2 bases; junction bases not matched to a gene: 3.

The CDR3 protein is CASSEDRFNQPQHF. The CDR3 DNA reads as TGTGCCAGCAGTGAGGACAGGTTCAATCAGCCCCAGCATTTT. The chain joins TRBV6-1 to TRBJ1-5, with 7 bases identical to TRBD1. Germline V CDR1 and CDR2: MNHNS, SASEGT. There are 14 residues in the CDR3. The ends lost 3 bases at V and 3 bases at J; junction bases unmatched: 2.

This clonotype occurred a few times. CDR3 protein: CASSQGRSSHEQYF. CDR3 sequence (DNA): TGCGCCAGCAGCCAAGGGCGTAGTAGCCACGAGCAGTACTTC. The chain is built from TRBV4-1 and TRBJ2-7; D not resolved. This CDR3 spans 14 amino acids. Germline CDR1 and CDR2: MGHRA and YSYEKL. V was trimmed by 1 base and J by 5 bases, leaving 12 bases between them.

This clonotype has a handful of counts. This sequence joins TRBV7-2 and TRBJ1-2; possibly TRBD1 for D (5 bases). Germline V lookup: CDR1 SGHTA, CDR2 FQGNSA. Trimming removed 5 bases at V and 4 bases at J, with 11 bases between. The CDR3 runs 13 residues. The CDR3 DNA is TGTGCCAGCAGCCCGGGGGTTTCCTATGGCTACACCTTC. It translates to CASSPGVSYGYTF.

The chain has TRBV29-1 and TRBJ2-1, with D perhaps given as TRBD1 or TRBD2 (6 bases each). Germline V gene lookup returns CDR1 SQVTM and CDR2 ANQGSEA. CDR3 length: 14 amino acids. Trimming cost V 5 bases and J 10 bases, with 21 bases left between them. CDR3 amino acids: CSVPWRGVEWEQFF. CDR3 nucleotides: TGCAGCGTTCCATGGAGGGGGGTTGAATGGGAGCAGTTCTTC.

This clonotype came up a few times. This sequence joins TRBV2 and TRBJ1-5; no clear D gene. Germline V gene data show CDR1 as SNHLY and CDR2 as FYNNEI. The CDR3 runs to 15 residues. Trimming removed 7 bases at V and 0 bases at J, with 13 bases between. The CDR3: CASTREGFSNQPQHF. Here the CDR3 DNA reads TGTGCCAGCACCCGGGAGGGTTTTAGCAATCAGCCCCAGCATTTT.

This clonotype was counted only a few times. DNA of the CDR3: TGCAGCGGATGGGGGACTGAAGCTTTCTTT. Translated, it gives CSGWGTEAFF. V is TRBV29-1 and J is TRBJ1-1; tentative D call: TRBD1 (5 bases). The V gene's germline CDR1 is SQVTM and CDR2 ANQGSEA. Trimming shortened V by 7 bases and J by 5 bases, and 8 bases separated the two germline ends. This CDR3 has 10 amino acids. Filled out from reference TRBV29-1 and TRBJ1-1, the complete variable domain reads SAVISQKPSRDICQRGTSLTIQCQVDSQVTMMFWYRQQPGQSLTLIATANQGSEATYESGFVIDKFPISRPNLTFSTLTVSNMSPEDSSIYLCSGWGTEAFFGQGTRLTVV.

The chain carries TRBV6-5 and TRBJ2-2; D gene ambiguous. CDR1 MNHEY and CDR2 SVGAGI come from the germline V gene. The V end was cut by 2 bases, the J end by 0 bases, with 7 bases between. CDR3 size: 15 residues. Here the CDR3 reads CASSYVAANTGELFF. The DNA for the CDR3 is TGTGCCAGCAGTTACGTCGCGGCGAACACCGGGGAGCTGTTTTTT.

The chain carries TRBV28 and TRBJ1-3, with D possibly TRBD1 on 5 matching bases. The CDR3 consists of 14 residues. CDR1 is MDHEN and CDR2 is SYDVKM in the germline V gene. The V end was cut by 3 bases, the J end by 1 base, with 7 bases between. The CDR3 is CASSFRGSGNTIYF. In nucleotides, the CDR3 is TGTGCCAGCAGTTTTAGGGGATCTGGAAACACCATATATTTT.

V usage is TRBV6-5 and J usage is TRBJ2-7, with D possibly matching TRBD2 (6 bases). V was trimmed by 0 bases and J by 1 base, leaving 19 bases between them. Germline assignment: CDR1 MNHEY and CDR2 SVGAGI. This CDR3 has 18 residues. CDR3 DNA: TGTGCCAGCAGTTACTCGTACCCCGCGGGGCCCCGATCCTACGAGCAGTACTTC. Translated: CASSYSYPAGPRSYEQYF.

This clonotype was picked up a small number of times. This chain joins TRBV20-1 and TRBJ1-2, with D perhaps TRBD1 (6 bases). V lost 6 bases to trimming and J lost 0 bases, with 14 bases between them. Germline lookup yields CDR1 DFQATT and CDR2 SNEGSKA (reference sequence). The CDR3 loop spans 14 amino acids. The CDR3 DNA reads as TGCAGTGCCAAGAAGGGACAATCTAACTATGGCTACACCTTC. Translated: CSAKKGQSNYGYTF.

The sample holds a few counts of this clonotype. The rearrangement links TRBV20-1 to TRBJ2-7; possibly TRBD2 for D (6 bases). This CDR3 contains 13 residues. Germline V gives CDR1 DFQATT, CDR2 SNEGSKA (reference sequence). Trimming shortened V by 6 bases and J by 2 bases, and 14 bases separated the two germline ends. The CDR3 DNA sequence: TGCAGTGCCCACGCGGGGATCGCCTACGAGCAGTACTTC. Its protein product is CSAHAGIAYEQYF.

Written as DNA, the CDR3 is TGTGCCAGCAGCACACTAGCGGGAGGGCCTGACCACAATGAGCAGTTCTTC. It specifies CASSTLAGGPDHNEQFF. The chain combines TRBV21-1 with TRBJ2-1; the table's D call, TRBD2, has no DNA check behind it. TRBV21-1 is described as a pseudogene. This CDR3 is 17 amino acids long.

This clonotype has at least ten counts. V is TRBV5-4 and J is TRBJ1-4; possibly TRBD1 for D (6 bases). V was shortened by 2 bases and J by 4 bases, with 9 bases between the two germline ends. Germline lookup yields CDR1 SGHNT and CDR2 YYREEE (reference sequence). This CDR3 contains 14 residues. As DNA, the CDR3 is TGTGCCAGCAGCTTACGACAGGATAATGAAAAACTGTTTTTT. This encodes CASSLRQDNEKLFF.

The gene calls are TRBV6-2 or TRBV6-3 and TRBJ2-3; 9 nucleotides line up with TRBD1. The CDR3 runs 16 residues. The J segment lost 4 bases and the V segment lost 5 bases, leaving 10 bases of the junction unmatched. Germline assignment: CDR1 MNHEY and CDR2 SVGEGT. In nucleotides, the CDR3 is TGTGCCAGCAGTCCACAGGGGGCCCGTGAGGCAGATACGCAGTATTTT. Translating gives CASSPQGAREADTQYF.